These 3 T cell receptor beta chains were sequenced from one sample in a study of OX40 agonist ivuxolimab in advanced cancers. Libraries were prepared by immunoSEQ multiplex PCR; TCRdb keeps only in-frame clonotypes and omits some of them. The sample yields about 82,000 clones, around 92% seen once. The sequences come from CD4+ or CD8+ T cells sorted from blood, collected in a trial of the OX40 agonist ivuxolimab. These receptor sequences come from an adult with an advanced solid tumor such as melanoma, head and neck, liver or kidney cancer.

J is TRBJ2-7 and V is TRBV6-1, with D possibly TRBD1 on 6 matching bases. The CDR3 spans 13 residues. Trimming pared 6 bases from V and 3 bases from J, leaving 12 bases between. The germline V gene encodes CDR1 MNHNS and CDR2 SASEGT. The CDR3 sequence is CASRVTGFYEQYF. As DNA, the CDR3 is TGTGCCAGCAGGGTGACAGGCTTCTACGAGCAGTACTTC.

V gene TRBV27 combines with J gene TRBJ2-7; D perhaps matches TRBD1 (5 bases). This CDR3 spans 15 amino acids. Germline-derived CDR1 and CDR2 are MNHEY and SMNVEV (reference sequence). V lost 2 bases, J lost 7 bases, and 18 bases lay in between. CDR3 loop: CASSLVTATGSEQYF. The CDR3 nucleotides are TGTGCCAGCAGTTTAGTCACCGCCACAGGTTCGGAGCAGTACTTC.

The chain carries TRBV7-2 and TRBJ1-6, with D maybe TRBD1 (5 bases). CDR3 size: 15 residues. Between the trimmed V and J ends, which lost 0 bases and 14 bases, there was a span of 17 bases. In germline, CDR1 is SGHTA, CDR2 FQGNSA. CDR3 bases: TGTGCCAGCAGCTTAGCGGTGGTGGGGCTGGGGACCCTCCACTTT. Its translation is CASSLAVVGLGTLHF.